This T cell receptor beta chain was identified in a study of T-cell memory formation after mild COVID-19. Looking at the study overall: The study found TCR clusters largely donor specific.

Study-wide results and limits: Clones which contracted sat mainly in CM and EM if CD4+, and in EMRA if CD8+.

In regard to this clonotype: Antigen unknown.

The V and J ends lost 8 bases and 1 base respectively, with 12 bases between them. Germline lookup yields CDR1 MGHDK and CDR2 SYGVNS. The length of the CDR3 is 13 residues. Using its own MiXCR run on the 5' RACE reads, TCRdb lists one record per CDR3 protein. This table has roughly 580,000 distinct CDR3 sequences, under 20% appearing once. This clonotype was obtained from an adult woman who had mild COVID-19 (a few samples of this study predate the infection). Cell type and time point are not known. This sequence joins TRBV25-1 and TRBJ2-7; the D gene could be TRBD1 or TRBD2 (5 bases each). The sample consisted of PBMCs or a T cell subset sorted from them (not recorded which). CDR3 loop: CASYRDGSYEQYF. In DNA form, the CDR3 reads TGTGCCAGCTACCGGGACGGATCCTACGAGCAGTACTTC.